The clone carrying this T cell receptor beta chain has a handful of counts. Its specificity is unknown. Multiplex touch-down PCR with TRB-A/B primers amplified rearranged V-D-J TRB sequences. Via MiXCR, TCRdb re-called the multiplex PCR reads, giving one row per CDR3 protein. This sample has about 15,000 distinct CDR3 sequences, with over 45% found just once. The sample belongs to a study of T cell repertoires in aging, cancer and after chemotherapy. The study's findings and limits: Compared with age-matched healthy donors, untreated hematological or solid cancer patients showed higher blood TCR clonality. Healthy donors lost TCR diversity with age mainly through richness, cancer patients through richness and evenness.

TCR beta rearrangements were amplified from peripheral blood genomic DNA. The source material was blood. This receptor was identified in a human donor in good health.

DNA of the CDR3: TGTGCCAGCAGTTTAGTTGGCAGGGGGTACGAGCAGTACTTC. Translating it yields CASSLVGRGYEQYF. V gene TRBV12-3 or TRBV12-4 combines with J gene TRBJ2-7, with 7 bases matching TRBD1. The junction had 4 bases not matched to a gene; V was cut back by 1 base and J by 4 bases. CDR3 length: 14 amino acids.